Presented here are 9 T cell receptor beta chains from one specimen sequenced in a study of blood T cell repertoires in COVID-19. Measured with immunoSEQ multiplex PCR; TCRdb has only the in-frame clones, and not every one. The top ten hold around 1.8% of the sample, which has around 220,000 clones, approximately 90% seen once. Material: PBMCs or T cells enriched from blood (not recorded which). Every receptor here comes from a woman under 30 who had recovered from COVID-19.

V and J are TRBV24-1 and TRBJ1-2, with no clear D. The V gene's germline CDR1 is KGHDR and CDR2 SFDVKD. V dropped 2 bases and J dropped 4 bases, with 7 bases sitting between them. This CDR3 spans 13 amino acids. The CDR3 DNA sequence: TGTGCCACCAGTGATTCCGGGTCCTATGGCTACACCTTC. Translation: CATSDSGSYGYTF.

This clone was detected once. V gene TRBV29-1 combines with J gene TRBJ1-1; no clear D gene. Germline lookup yields CDR1 SQVTM and CDR2 ANQGSEA. The V and J ends lost 4 bases and 5 bases respectively, with 11 bases between them. The CDR3 is 12 amino acids. DNA of the CDR3: TGCAGCGTTGTGTGGGGAGGGACTGAAGCTTTCTTT. It translates to CSVVWGGTEAFF.

The CDR3 coding sequence is TGTGCCAGCAGCAGGGGGCGGGGCACTGAAGCTTTCTTT. Translating it yields CASSRGRGTEAFF. V usage is TRBV11-3 and J usage is TRBJ1-1, with 7 bases matching TRBD1. The germline V gene encodes CDR1 SGHNT and CDR2 YENEEA. Losses at the gene ends were 5 bases for V and 4 bases for J; bases not matched to a gene: 4. This CDR3 has 13 residues.

This clone was picked up a small number of times. CDR3 amino acids: CASSPTGWRNEKLFF. The CDR3, as DNA: TGTGCCAGCAGCCCGACAGGGTGGCGGAATGAAAAACTGTTTTTT. The rearrangement links TRBV27 to TRBJ1-4; 7 positions agree with TRBD1. CDR1 is MNHEY and CDR2 is SMNVEV in the germline V gene (reference sequence). CDR3 length: 15 residues. The ends lost 6 bases at V and 5 bases at J; junction bases unmatched: 9.

The rearrangement links TRBV19 to TRBJ1-4; D is ambiguous. V dropped 6 bases and J dropped 5 bases, with 10 bases sitting between them. Germline CDR1 is LNHDA and CDR2 is SQIVND (reference sequence). The CDR3 loop spans 13 amino acids. CDR3 DNA sequence: TGTGCCAGTAGCTCCGCGGCGAATGAAAAACTGTTTTTT. The encoded protein is CASSSAANEKLFF.

The chain combines TRBV4-2 with TRBJ1-6, with D unclear. The V gene lost 3 bases and the J gene lost 8 bases, with 11 bases spanning the gap. From germline, CDR1 is LGHNA and CDR2 YNFKEQ. The CDR3 has 14 residues. DNA for the CDR3: TGTGCCAGCAGCCACCCTAATTCCGATTCACCCCTCCACTTT. Its translation is CASSHPNSDSPLHF.

The chain is built from TRBV18 and TRBJ2-7; TRBD2 matches 8 bases. Trimming at V came to 2 bases and at J to 2 bases, leaving 5 bases not matched to a gene. The germline CDR1 and CDR2 sequences are KGHSH and LQKENI. This CDR3 has 15 amino acids. CDR3 sequence reads: CASSPGGAGAYEQYF. CDR3 DNA sequence: TGTGCCAGCTCACCAGGGGGAGCGGGAGCCTACGAGCAGTACTTC.

The chain links TRBV19 to TRBJ1-5, with no clear D. Germline V gene sequence: CDR1 LNHDA, CDR2 SQIVND (reference sequence). The CDR3 loop spans 12 amino acids. Trimming pared 3 bases from V and 7 bases from J, leaving 7 bases between. This CDR3 reads CASSISRQPQHF. The CDR3 DNA sequence: TGTGCCAGTAGTATTTCCAGGCAGCCCCAGCATTTT.

The rearrangement joins TRBV28 to TRBJ1-2, with D perhaps TRBD1 (5 bases). The CDR3 covers 12 residues. Germline CDR1 MDHEN, CDR2 SYDVKM. V was trimmed by 2 bases and J by 7 bases, leaving 8 bases between them. CDR3 coding DNA: TGTGCCAGCAGTTTAACAGGTCGTGGCTACACCTTC. This sequence encodes CASSLTGRGYTF.